The rows below give T cell receptor beta chains drawn from one sample of a study of CD8+CD57+ T cells in acquired aplastic anemia. From the reads, TCRdb called clonotypes with MiXCR, one entry per CDR3 protein. This sample has 100,000 to 150,000 distinct CDR3 sequences, with around 46% found just once. What was sequenced was sorted CD4+, CD8+, or CD8+CD57+ T cells (not recorded which) from PBMCs. The receptors come from a human donor in good health, serving as a control. Both conserved end residues are part of each CDR3. D genes are given only for firm matches. Clone size appears in some rows only: once, few, many, or a class for an expanded clone.

NA	NA	TRBV25-1	TRBJ1-2	CASSEYNYGYTF	TGTGCCAGCAGTGAATACAACTATGGCTACACCTTC
NA	TRBD1	TRBV2	TRBJ1-2	CASRFSQGASGYTF	TGTGCCAGCCGGTTCAGTCAGGGGGCGAGTGGCTACACCTTC
few	NA	TRBV2	TRBJ1-6	CASTAPPSPLHF	TGTGCCAGCACAGCCCCCCCGTCACCCCTCCACTTT
many	NA	TRBV11-2	TRBJ2-7	CASSAQAAATANPYEQYF	TGTGCCAGCTCGGCCCAGGCAGCCGCCACCGCAAATCCCTACGAGCAGTACTTC
NA	TRBD1	TRBV20-1	TRBJ2-3	CSARLYPGTGNADTQYF	TGCAGTGCTAGATTATACCCCGGGACAGGGAACGCAGATACGCAGTATTTT
many	NA	TRBV6-5	TRBJ1-6	CASSYSNSPLHF	TGTGCCAGCAGTTACTCTAATTCACCCCTCCACTTT
once	NA	TRBV9	TRBJ1-1	CASSPRTGRQTEAFF	TGTGCCAGCAGCCCCCGCACGGGGAGGCAGACTGAAGCTTTCTTT
NA	TRBD1	TRBV20-1	TRBJ1-1	CSAGDRVTEAFF	TGCAGTGCGGGAGACAGGGTTACTGAAGCTTTCTTT
NA	TRBD2	TRBV10-3	TRBJ2-7	CAISESISGGRTYEQYF	TGTGCCATCAGTGAATCTATTAGCGGGGGCCGAACCTACGAGCAGTACTTC
once	NA	TRBV9	TRBJ1-1	CASSVQDTEAFF	TGTGCCAGCAGCGTACAAGACACTGAAGCTTTCTTT
once	NA	TRBV7-3	TRBJ2-1	CASSFTVGLSSYNEQFF	TGTGCCAGCAGCTTCACCGTGGGGCTTAGCTCCTACAATGAGCAGTTCTTC
NA	TRBD2	TRBV6-6	TRBJ2-3	CASGAGGQYF	TGTGCCAGCGGGGCGGGGGGGCAGTATTTT
NA	TRBD2	TRBV6-5	TRBJ2-5	CASSYWTSGAQETQYF	TGTGCCAGCAGTTATTGGACTAGCGGGGCCCAAGAGACCCAGTACTTC
many	TRBD1	TRBV19	TRBJ1-1	CASMRGQGARTEAFF	TGTGCCAGTATGAGGGGACAGGGGGCGCGCACTGAAGCTTTCTTT
NA	NA	TRBV3-1	TRBJ1-6	CASSQGRGASSPLHF	TGCGCCAGCAGCCAAGGGAGGGGAGCGAGTTCACCCCTCCACTTT
many	TRBD1	TRBV7-9	TRBJ1-5	CASSSGTGNQPQHF	TGTGCCAGCAGCTCCGGGACAGGCAATCAGCCCCAGCATTTT
many	NA	TRBV7-9	TRBJ1-2	CASSLDYYGYTF	TGTGCCAGCAGCTTAGATTACTATGGCTACACCTTC
many	TRBD1	TRBV6-5	TRBJ1-2	CASSYGTGFPLASYF	TGTGCCAGCAGTTACGGGACAGGCTTTCCCTTAGCGTCATACTTC
NA	NA	TRBV7-3	TRBJ2-5	CASSLSGARKTQYF	TGTGCCAGCAGCTTAAGCGGGGCACGAAAGACCCAGTACTTC
many	TRBD2	TRBV19	TRBJ2-5	CASSPRGAGNQETQYF	TGTGCCAGTAGTCCCCGGGGAGCGGGGAACCAAGAGACCCAGTACTTC
NA	NA	TRBV10-1	TRBJ1-2	CAIHRGEGAENGYTF	TGTGCCATTCACCGGGGGGAAGGGGCTGAGAATGGCTACACCTTC
NA	NA	TRBV20-1	TRBJ1-2	CSAMRGFYGYTF	TGCAGTGCTATGAGGGGGTTCTATGGCTACACCTTC
many	TRBD1	TRBV6-4	TRBJ1-1	CASRGGHEGQAFF	TGTGCCAGCAGAGGGGGCCATGAGGGCCAAGCTTTCTTT
many	NA	TRBV7-9	TRBJ1-3	CASRKTPGSGNTIYF	TGTGCCAGCAGAAAAACCCCAGGTAGTGGAAACACCATATATTTT
few	TRBD1	TRBV20-1	TRBJ1-2	CSARTGNGYTF	TGCAGTGCTAGGACAGGGAATGGCTACACCTTC
NA	NA	TRBV2	TRBJ2-3	CASTVTDTQYF	TGTGCCAGCACGGTCACAGATACGCAGTATTTT
many	TRBD1	TRBV2	TRBJ1-1	CASSGTGATEAFF	TGTGCCAGCAGTGGGACAGGGGCCACTGAAGCTTTCTTT
NA	NA	TRBV2	TRBJ1-2	CASSVRRDYGYTF	TGTGCCAGCAGTGTTCGACGGGACTATGGCTACACCTTC
NA	TRBD1	TRBV5-6	TRBJ1-3	CASSLRTGNSGNTIYF	TGTGCCAGCAGTCTGCGGACAGGTAACTCTGGAAACACCATATATTTT
many	NA	TRBV18	TRBJ1-2	CASSPYEGLYGYTF	TGTGCCAGCTCACCATACGAGGGTCTCTATGGCTACACCTTC
many	NA	TRBV7-3	TRBJ2-3	CASSFAGGSTDTQYF	TGTGCCAGCAGCTTTGCGGGCGGGAGCACAGATACGCAGTATTTT
many	NA	TRBV4-2	TRBJ1-1	CASSQEGGGYAEAFF	TGTGCCAGCAGCCAAGAAGGCGGGGGCTACGCTGAAGCTTTCTTT
NA	NA	TRBV20-1	TRBJ1-1	CSARAGGTEAFF	TGCAGTGCTCGGGCGGGGGGCACTGAAGCTTTCTTT
once	NA	TRBV20-1	TRBJ1-5	CSARIGLGQPQHF	TGCAGTGCTAGAATTGGGCTTGGTCAGCCCCAGCACTTT
many	NA	TRBV12-3/TRBV12-4	TRBJ2-5	CASSFSRDRETQYF	TGTGCCAGCAGTTTCTCGCGAGATAGAGAGACCCAGTACTTC
many	NA	TRBV7-3	TRBJ1-1	CASSLTSHTEAFF	TGTGCCAGCAGCTTAACATCCCACACTGAAGCTTTCTTT
many	NA	TRBV19	TRBJ2-3	CASALPAGKDTQYF	TGTGCCAGTGCACTCCCAGCGGGCAAAGATACGCAGTATTTT
NA	NA	TRBV10-3	TRBJ1-5	CAIKPAGSHSNQPQHF	TGTGCCATCAAACCAGCGGGGAGTCATAGCAATCAGCCCCAGCATTTT
NA	NA	TRBV29-1	TRBJ2-7	CSVVLGEQYF	TGCAGCGTTGTTCTCGGCGAGCAGTACTTC
NA	NA	TRBV20-1	TRBJ1-5	CSVGYPPYSNQPQHF	TGCAGTGTCGGGTACCCTCCCTATAGCAATCAGCCCCAGCATTTT
NA	NA	TRBV10-3	TRBJ2-3	CAISDAGTSTDTQYF	TGTGCCATCAGTGATGCGGGGACGAGCACAGATACGCAGTATTTT
few	NA	TRBV10-1	TRBJ2-7	CATSEGYEQYF	TGCGCCACCTCGGAGGGCTACGAGCAGTACTTC
many	NA	TRBV19	TRBJ2-3	CASSYGFHTDTQYF	TGTGCCAGTAGTTATGGTTTTCACACAGATACGCAGTATTTT
NA	TRBD2	TRBV2	TRBJ2-5	CASRETSGGALETQYF	TGTGCCAGCAGGGAGACTAGCGGGGGGGCATTAGAGACCCAGTACTTC
NA	TRBD1	TRBV10-3	TRBJ1-2	CASSGRGQGFYGYTF	TGTGCCAGCTCCGGGCGCGGACAGGGCTTCTATGGCTACACCTTC
NA	TRBD1	TRBV20-1	TRBJ2-5	CSARFGQGLSETQYF	TGCAGTGCTAGATTCGGACAGGGTCTGTCGGAGACCCAGTACTTC